These 15 T cell receptor beta chains came from one sample sequenced in a study of PD-1 blockade in mismatch repair-deficient tumors listed by TCRdb under 2017. Library preparation employed the immunoSEQ multiplex PCR assay. Sourced from immuneACCESS, this table was stored by TCRdb with only in-frame sequences that have V and J called. A share of the clones is absent; for the studies checked, an unresolved V gene accounts for under half, and the remainder has no known explanation. The table for this sample lists around 100,000 clones; 60% to 85% of them were counted only once. Together, the top ten hold 4% to 6% of the sample. The specimen comprised peripheral blood, sampled roughly 60 weeks after starting pembrolizumab. These receptors all stem from an adult with mismatch repair-deficient cancer.

The rearrangement joins TRBV29-1 to TRBJ1-2; 10 positions match TRBD1. Germline assignment: CDR1 SQVTM and CDR2 ANQGSEA. V lost 7 bases, J lost 4 bases, and 9 bases stayed unmatched. The CDR3 has 14 amino acids. The CDR3 sequence: CSARGTGVPYGYTF. The CDR3 DNA follows: TGCAGCGCCCGCGGGACAGGGGTACCCTATGGCTACACCTTC.

J is TRBJ2-2 and V is TRBV7-3, with TRBD2 matching over 15 bases. The germline V gene encodes CDR1 SGHTA and CDR2 FQGTGA. This CDR3 spans 16 amino acids. V dropped 5 bases and J dropped 7; count of bases not matched to a gene: 5. CDR3 in amino acids: CASSLGLAGGVGELFF. The DNA for the CDR3 is TGTGCCAGCAGCCTCGGACTAGCGGGAGGGGTCGGGGAGCTGTTTTTT.

On this clone itself: This specimen includes other DNA sequences encoding the same CDR3. This chain connects TRBV18 to TRBJ2-7; 9 positions agree with TRBD1. CDR1 KGHSH and CDR2 LQKENI come from the germline V gene. J gave up 2 bases and V 3 bases, and 5 bases lay outside the gene matches. This CDR3 has 15 residues. The CDR3 loop reads CASSPATGGTYEQYF. CDR3 nucleotide sequence: TGTGCCAGCTCACCTGCGACAGGGGGGACCTACGAGCAGTACTTC.

The genes are TRBV4-1 and TRBJ1-3, with 7 nucleotides matching TRBD1. The CDR3 is 15 residues long. The ends lost 4 bases at V and 8 bases at J; junction bases unmatched: 11. Germline V lookup: CDR1 MGHRA, CDR2 YSYEKL. This CDR3 reads CASSPPGGWIHTIYF. CDR3 DNA sequence: TGCGCCAGCAGCCCTCCAGGGGGTTGGATACACACCATATATTTT.

This clone turned up a few times. The V call is TRBV5-1, the J call TRBJ2-2, with unresolved D. V was cut by 7 bases and J by 0 bases, with 7 bases left in between. Germline lookup yields CDR1 SGHRS and CDR2 YFSETQ. CDR3 length: 13 residues. This CDR3 reads CASGSPNTGELFF. In DNA, the CDR3 is TGCGCCAGCGGGTCCCCGAACACCGGGGAGCTGTTTTTT.

This chain uses TRBV11-3 with TRBJ2-1; 7 bases fit TRBD2. This CDR3 has 16 amino acids. Germline V CDR1 and CDR2: SGHNT, YENEEA. Trimming cost V 1 base and J 2 bases; bases outside gene matches: 5. The CDR3 loop is CASSLVWSGTYNEQFF. The DNA of the CDR3 is TGTGCCAGCAGCTTAGTATGGAGCGGGACCTACAATGAGCAGTTCTTC. Full variable domain (missing parts from reference TRBV11-3 and TRBJ2-1): EAGVVQSPRYKIIEKKQPVAFWCNPISGHNTLYWYLQNLGQGPELLIRYENEEAVDDSQLPKDRFSAERLKGVDSTLKIQPAELGDSAVYLCASSLVWSGTYNEQFFGPGTRLTVL.

The CDR3 region has the DNA TGTGCCAGCAGCCGCGGGACAGGGGGAGCGAGCGGGAGAACCGGGGAGCTGTTTTTT. It translates to CASSRGTGGASGRTGELFF. The chain joins TRBV13 to TRBJ2-2; TRBD1 matches at 11 bases. The trim removed 5 bases at V and 5 bases at J, leaving 16 bases unmatched. This CDR3 has 19 amino acids. Germline V gene data show CDR1 as PRHDT and CDR2 as FYEKMQ (reference sequence).

The chain recombines TRBV20-1 with TRBJ1-2; D possibly corresponds to TRBD1 (5 bases). Germline values: CDR1 DFQATT, CDR2 SNEGSKA (reference sequence). Trimming removed 6 bases at V and 2 bases at J, with 7 bases between. CDR3 size: 11 residues. The CDR3 sequence is CSARDNYGYTF. CDR3 sequence (DNA): TGCAGTGCCAGGGACAACTATGGCTACACCTTC.

The V call is TRBV4-1, the J call TRBJ1-1, with D possibly being TRBD1 (5 bases). CDR1 is MGHRA and CDR2 is YSYEKL in the germline V gene. The length of the CDR3 is 14 residues. The V gene lost 5 bases and the J gene lost 7 bases, with 17 bases spanning the gap. The CDR3 DNA sequence: TGCGCCAGCAGCTCAAGGGTTCAGGGTGGTGAAGCTTTCTTT. Its protein product is CASSSRVQGGEAFF.

The chain carries TRBV15 and TRBJ1-1; tentatively, D is TRBD1 (6 bases). Germline loops: CDR1 LNHNV, CDR2 YYDKDF (reference sequence). This CDR3 comprises 13 residues. V lost 1 base to trimming and J lost 7 bases, with 10 bases between them. Here the CDR3 DNA reads TGTGCCACCAGCAGAGTCGGACAGCTTGAAGCTTTCTTT. The encoded protein is CATSRVGQLEAFF.

The rearrangement links TRBV19 to TRBJ2-3, with 9 bases that match TRBD2. In germline, CDR1 is LNHDA, CDR2 SQIVND (reference sequence). CDR3 length equals 16 residues. V dropped 4 bases and J dropped 0; count of bases not matched to a gene: 5. The CDR3 spells CASSRAGGRSTDTQYF. The CDR3 coding sequence is TGTGCCAGTAGTAGGGCGGGAGGGAGGAGCACAGATACGCAGTATTTT.

V and J are TRBV7-9 and TRBJ1-2; D unresolved. The V gene lost 3 bases and the J gene lost 2 bases, with 19 bases spanning the gap. Germline CDR1 and CDR2: SEHNR and FQNEAQ (reference sequence). CDR3 length: 17 residues. Written as DNA, the CDR3 is TGTGCCAGCAGCTTTTCCAGTCGGGCGTCCGGAAACTATGGCTACACCTTC. This gives the protein CASSFSSRASGNYGYTF.

The rearrangement uses TRBV19 and TRBJ1-3, with 8 positions matching TRBD1. Germline V CDR1 and CDR2: LNHDA, SQIVND (reference sequence). Unmatched junction bases numbered 3, after V lost 5 bases and J lost 0 bases. The CDR3 covers 15 residues. The DNA of the CDR3 is TGTGCCAGTAGTGACAGGGGCAACTCTGGAAACACCATATATTTT. The encoded protein is CASSDRGNSGNTIYF.

The chain carries TRBV23-1 and TRBJ2-7, with 10 bases that match TRBD1. TRBV23-1 is an ORF for which the function is uncertain. The ends lost 0 bases at V and 2 bases at J; junction bases unmatched: 16. The CDR3 is 20 amino acids. DNA of the CDR3: TGCGCCAGCAGTCAATCGAGAACGGGACAGGGGCGTCCTAGAACCTACGAGCAGTACTTC. This encodes CASSQSRTGQGRPRTYEQYF.

The chain carries TRBV9 and TRBJ2-2; TRBD1 is a possible D gene (7 bases). Germline V gene data show CDR1 as SGDLS and CDR2 as YYNGEE. This CDR3 is 13 amino acids long. Trimming took 4 bases from V and 6 from J, leaving 10 bases between them. CDR3 region: CASSFRGAGELFF. The CDR3 bases are TGTGCCAGCAGCTTCAGGGGGGCCGGGGAGCTGTTTTTT.